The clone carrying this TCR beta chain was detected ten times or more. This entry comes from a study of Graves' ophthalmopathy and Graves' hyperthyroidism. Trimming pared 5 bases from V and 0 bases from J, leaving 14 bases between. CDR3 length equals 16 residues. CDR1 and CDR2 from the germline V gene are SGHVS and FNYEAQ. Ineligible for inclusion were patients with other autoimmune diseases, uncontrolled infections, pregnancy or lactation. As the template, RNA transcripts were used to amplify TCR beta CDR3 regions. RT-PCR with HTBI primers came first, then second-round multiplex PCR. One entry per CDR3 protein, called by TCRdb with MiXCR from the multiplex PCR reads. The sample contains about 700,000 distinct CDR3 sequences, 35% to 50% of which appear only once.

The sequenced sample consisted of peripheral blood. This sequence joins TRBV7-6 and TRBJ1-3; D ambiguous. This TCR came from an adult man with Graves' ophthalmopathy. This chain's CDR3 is CASSGTFAVSGNTIYF. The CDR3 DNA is TGTGCCAGCAGCGGTACTTTTGCGGTCTCTGGAAACACCATATATTTT.